Each of the 15 T cell receptor beta chains below was sequenced from the same sample in a study of OX40 agonist ivuxolimab in advanced cancers. Profiled with immunoSEQ multiplex PCR; TCRdb holds only in-frame clones, not every one. The sample lists roughly 50,000 clones, over 70% occurring once. The source material was CD4+ or CD8+ T cells sorted from blood, sampled in a trial of the OX40 agonist ivuxolimab. These receptors came from an adult with an advanced solid tumor such as melanoma, head and neck, liver or kidney cancer.

The chain combines TRBV2 with TRBJ2-7, with D hard to call. V gave up 6 bases and J gave up 6 bases, with 15 bases separating them. Per the germline V gene, CDR1 is SNHLY and CDR2 is FYNNEI. The CDR3 is 13 amino acids. CDR3 sequence reads: CASRGSLRREQYV. Written as DNA, the CDR3 is TGTGCCAGCAGGGGGTCTCTAAGACGCGAGCAGTACGTC.

V gene TRBV30 combines with J gene TRBJ1-3, with no clear D. The germline V gene has CDR1 GTSNPN and CDR2 SVGIG (reference sequence). The length of the CDR3 is 13 residues. V was shortened by 4 bases and J by 4 bases, with 11 bases between the two germline ends. The CDR3 DNA is TGTGCCTGGAAACCGGGATCAGGAAACACCATATATTTT. Protein: CAWKPGSGNTIYF.

The rearrangement joins TRBV6-6 to TRBJ1-1; 7 positions agree with TRBD1. CDR3 length: 15 amino acids. J was trimmed by 4 bases and V by 0 bases; bases with no gene match: 5. Germline lookup yields CDR1 MNHNY and CDR2 SVGAGI (reference sequence). CDR3 DNA: TGTGCCAGCAGTTACTCGAACACAGGGGTCACTGAAGCTTTCTTT. Translating it yields CASSYSNTGVTEAFF.

The gene calls are TRBV15 and TRBJ2-2, with TRBD2 matching 9 bases. Germline assignment: CDR1 LNHNV and CDR2 YYDKDF (reference sequence). This CDR3 region has 19 residues. J gave up 1 base and V 0 bases, and 9 bases lay outside the gene matches. CDR3 nucleotides: TGTGCCACCAGCAGAGACCCCGGGGTAGCGGGGGAGAACACCGGGGAGCTGTTTTTT. Its translation is CATSRDPGVAGENTGELFF.

The chain uses TRBV19 and TRBJ1-4, with 11 bases aligning to TRBD1. The CDR3 has 15 residues. V lost 7 bases and J lost 6; bases outside the gene matches: 7. In germline, CDR1 is LNHDA, CDR2 SQIVND (reference sequence). CDR3 protein: CASTRGQGEDEKLFF. Written as DNA, the CDR3 is TGTGCCAGTACTCGGGGACAGGGGGAGGATGAAAAACTGTTTTTT. Together with reference TRBV19 and TRBJ1-4, the CDR3 gives the full variable domain: DGGITQSPKYLFRKEGQNVTLSCEQNLNHDAMYWYRQDPGQGLRLIYYSQIVNDFQKGDIAEGYSVSREKKESFPLTVTSAQKNPTAFYLCASTRGQGEDEKLFFGSGTQLSVL.

V is TRBV4-1 and J is TRBJ2-1, with D possibly TRBD2 on 5 matching bases. V was cut by 4 bases and J by 4 bases, with 11 bases left in between. Germline V gene data show CDR1 as MGHRA and CDR2 as YSYEKL. The CDR3 is made up of 14 amino acids. The DNA of the CDR3 is TGCGCCAGCAGCCCCATCACGGGGTACAATGAGCAGTTCTTC. Protein product: CASSPITGYNEQFF.

CDR3 in amino acids: CASSPGTGTDTQYF. In DNA form, the CDR3 reads TGTGCCAGCTCACCCGGGACGGGCACAGATACGCAGTATTTT. The chain combines TRBV18 with TRBJ2-3; D is perhaps TRBD1 or TRBD2 (5 bases each). The CDR3 is 14 amino acids. Trimming removed 3 bases at V and 1 base at J, with 8 bases between. Germline V gene sequence: CDR1 KGHSH, CDR2 LQKENI.

The chain joins TRBV2 to TRBJ2-3; TRBD1 is a possible D gene (6 bases). Trimming shortened V by 2 bases and J by 7 bases, and 16 bases separated the two germline ends. The V gene's germline CDR1 is SNHLY and CDR2 FYNNEI. The CDR3 loop spans 15 amino acids. This CDR3 is CASSEQGPEFYTQYF. The DNA for the CDR3 is TGTGCCAGCAGTGAACAGGGGCCCGAATTTTATACGCAGTATTTT.

The chain employs TRBV7-8 and TRBJ2-5; tentatively, D is TRBD2 (6 bases). With 6 bases removed from V and 4 bases from J, the gap between germline ends came to 15 bases. The CDR3 has 14 residues. Germline V gives CDR1 SGHVS, CDR2 FQNEAQ. In nucleotides, the CDR3 is TGTGCCAGCAGACCAGGGACTCAGCTAGAGACCCAGTACTTC. Its protein product is CASRPGTQLETQYF.

The genes are TRBV2 and TRBJ2-1, with TRBD2 matching 8 bases. Germline CDR1 reads SNHLY; CDR2 reads FYNNEI. Trimming took 3 bases from V and 3 from J; bases not matched to a gene: 1. This CDR3 spans 14 amino acids. CDR3 protein: CASSDSGNYNEQFF. DNA for the CDR3: TGTGCCAGCAGTGATAGCGGGAACTACAATGAGCAGTTCTTC.

This chain connects TRBV27 to TRBJ2-4; 12 nucleotides align to TRBD2. This CDR3 spans 15 amino acids. Germline V gene sequence: CDR1 MNHEY, CDR2 SMNVEV (reference sequence). V dropped 8 bases and J dropped 0; count of bases not matched to a gene: 2. For the CDR3, the DNA is TGTGCCAGCTGGGGACTAGCGGGAGCCAAAAACATTCAGTACTTC. Its translation is CASWGLAGAKNIQYF.

The rearrangement joins TRBV11-2 to TRBJ2-7, with 7 bases that match TRBD2. CDR3 length: 17 residues. Trimming removed 7 bases from V and 0 bases from J; junction bases left unmatched: 15. Germline values: CDR1 SGHAT, CDR2 FQNNGV. This CDR3 reads CASTVSYSGQSSYEQYF. The CDR3 DNA sequence: TGTGCCAGCACCGTATCTTATAGCGGGCAGAGCTCCTACGAGCAGTACTTC.

The CDR3 bases are TGTGCCTGGACCAGGGATACAGATACGCAGTATTTT. Encoded protein: CAWTRDTDTQYF. The rearrangement uses TRBV30 and TRBJ2-3; D is possibly TRBD1 (5 bases). Looked up from germline, CDR1 is GTSNPN and CDR2 is SVGIG (reference sequence). The CDR3 spans 12 residues. Trimming shortened V by 4 bases and J by 3 bases, and 8 bases separated the two germline ends.

The chain joins TRBV5-1 to TRBJ1-2; TRBD1 is a possible D gene (5 bases). V was pared by 1 base and J by 5 bases, with 12 bases between. Germline CDR1 reads SGHRS; CDR2 reads YFSETQ. The CDR3 loop spans 14 amino acids. The CDR3 DNA reads TGCGCCAGCAGCTTGCAAACAGGAATTTATGGCTACACCTTC. This translates into CASSLQTGIYGYTF.

As concerns this clone: Relative to the germline gene, one junction end is altered; a read error may explain this. Other DNA sequences in the same sample also yield this CDR3. V usage is TRBV13 and J usage is TRBJ2-5; perhaps D is TRBD1 or TRBD2 (6 bases each). This CDR3 region has 15 residues. The germline V gene has CDR1 PRHDT and CDR2 FYEKMQ (reference sequence). The CDR3 sequence is CASSPPGAGKETQYF. The CDR3 region has the DNA TGCGCCAGCAGCCCTCCGGGGGCAGGGAAAGAGACCCAGTACTTC.